These 27 T cell receptor beta chains were all obtained from the same sample, sequenced in a study of blood T cells in healthy people across ages. Through a sample-barcoded 5' primer and a J-beta primer mix, a second PCR was run for roughly 7 to 12 cycles. TCRdb re-analysed the 5' RACE reads in MiXCR, keeping a single row per CDR3 protein. The profile shows over 1.5 million distinct CDR3 sequences, 49% of them singletons. Sequencing was performed on blood. These receptors all come from a woman aged 40-49 years in good health.

There are a few counts of this clonotype. The chain combines TRBV20-1 with TRBJ2-7; 13 bases are shared with TRBD2. With 5 bases clipped from V and 2 bases from J, the junction kept 6 bases outside the gene matches. Germline V gene lookup returns CDR1 DFQATT and CDR2 SNEGSKA (reference sequence). The CDR3 spans 15 residues. DNA of the CDR3: TGCAGTGCTGTCGGGACTAGCGGGGAGACCTACGAGCAGTACTTC. Translating it yields CSAVGTSGETYEQYF.

This clonotype occurred a few times. The V call is TRBV20-1, the J call TRBJ1-5; D not resolved. This CDR3 has 16 amino acids. CDR1 and CDR2 (germline): DFQATT, SNEGSKA (reference sequence). Deletions cut 0 bases from V and 1 base from J, with 13 bases between. Here the CDR3 DNA reads TGCAGTGCTAGAGACGGCCGTCCGACGAGCAATCAGCCCCAGCATTTT. Residues: CSARDGRPTSNQPQHF.

The rearrangement uses TRBV24-1 and TRBJ2-3; no definite D call. V lost 4 bases and J 2 bases, leaving 12 bases between the germline ends. This CDR3 is 15 amino acids long. Germline CDR1 KGHDR, CDR2 SFDVKD. The CDR3 is CATSESVGFTDTQYF. DNA for the CDR3: TGTGCCACCAGTGAATCCGTGGGGTTCACAGATACGCAGTATTTT.

The chain is built from TRBV27 and TRBJ1-2, with D perhaps TRBD1 (5 bases). This CDR3 region has 13 residues. Germline CDR1 MNHEY, CDR2 SMNVEV (reference sequence). Deletions cut 8 bases from V and 5 bases from J, with 15 bases between. Written as DNA, the CDR3 is TGTGCCAGCTCCCAGGGTCTTTGGTATGGCTACACCTTC. This gives the protein CASSQGLWYGYTF.

This chain links TRBV15 with TRBJ2-5, with TRBD1 matching 9 bases. The tail of the sequence fits TRBJ2-7 better, so the J call may be wrong. Germline lookup yields CDR1 LNHNV and CDR2 YYDKDF (reference sequence). The length of the CDR3 is 16 residues. The CDR3 sequence is CATSRATGTGFGEQYF. CDR3 sequence (DNA): TGTGCCACCAGCAGAGCTACCGGGACAGGGTTTGGCGAGCAGTACTTC.

This sequence joins TRBV20-1 and TRBJ2-5, with D possibly being TRBD2 (5 bases). Germline loops: CDR1 DFQATT, CDR2 SNEGSKA (reference sequence). The V end was cut by 5 bases, the J end by 4 bases, with 23 bases between. The CDR3 is 16 residues long. CDR3 in amino acids: CSAPKRSLNWGETQYF. As DNA, the CDR3 is TGCAGTGCTCCAAAGCGGTCCCTCAATTGGGGAGAGACCCAGTACTTC.

The chain uses TRBV3-1 and TRBJ2-7; D is uncertain. V gave up 0 bases and J gave up 3 bases, with 15 bases separating them. Germline CDR1 reads LGHDT; CDR2 reads YNNKEL (reference sequence). This CDR3 contains 16 residues. As DNA, the CDR3 is TGTGCCAGCAGCCAAGAGGAGCAGGCCCACCTCTACGAGCAGTACTTC. Translation gives CASSQEEQAHLYEQYF.

The chain recombines TRBV7-4 with TRBJ2-7; tentatively, D is TRBD2 (6 bases). This CDR3 region has 16 residues. Between the trimmed V and J ends, which lost 2 bases and 0 bases, there was a span of 14 bases. CDR1 is SGHVT and CDR2 is SQSDAQ in the germline V gene. CDR3 residues: CASSLYRQDYSYEQYF. In DNA form, the CDR3 reads TGTGCCAGCAGCTTATACCGGCAGGACTACTCCTACGAGCAGTACTTC. The entire variable domain, with the rest obtained from reference TRBV7-4 and TRBJ2-7, is as follows: GAGVSQSPRYKVAKRGRDVALRCDSISGHVTLYWYRQTLGQGSEVLTYSQSDAQRDKSGRPSGRFSAERPERSVSTLKIQRTEQGDSAVYLCASSLYRQDYSYEQYFGPGTRLTVT.

This chain joins TRBV29-1 and TRBJ1-2; 7 bases are a match to TRBD1. The CDR3 extends over 13 amino acids. Germline V lookup: CDR1 SQVTM, CDR2 ANQGSEA. The V and J ends lost 3 bases and 4 bases, in that order; junction bases with no gene match: 5. The CDR3 reads CSVERQGGYGYTF. DNA of the CDR3: TGCAGCGTTGAGCGGCAGGGGGGCTATGGCTACACCTTC.

This clonotype was seen a few times. The rearrangement uses TRBV7-9 and TRBJ1-1; maybe TRBD1 (6 bases). This CDR3 spans 13 amino acids. Trimming pared 5 bases from V and 5 bases from J, leaving 12 bases between. Germline V CDR1 and CDR2: SEHNR, FQNEAQ (reference sequence). CDR3 DNA sequence: TGTGCCAGCAGCGCCACACAGGGTACTGAAGCTTTCTTT. This sequence encodes CASSATQGTEAFF.

In nucleotides, the CDR3 is TGTGCCAGCAGCCGTGGACAGGGCGCAGATACGCAGTATTTT. Translation: CASSRGQGADTQYF. The chain joins TRBV12-3 or TRBV12-4 to TRBJ2-3; 8 bases align to TRBD1. The CDR3 covers 14 residues. With 6 bases clipped from V and 4 bases from J, the junction kept 6 bases outside the gene matches.

This chain joins TRBV28 and TRBJ2-7; perhaps TRBD1 as D (6 bases). CDR3 size: 14 residues. From germline, CDR1 is MDHEN and CDR2 SYDVKM. Trimming left V 8 bases short and J 3 bases short, with 17 bases between. In DNA, the CDR3 is TGTGCCAGCGCATTTACGGGACAAAACTACGAGCAGTACTTC. Amino acid sequence: CASAFTGQNYEQYF.

The chain has TRBV3-1 and TRBJ1-4; D is possibly TRBD1 (6 bases). The V end was cut by 8 bases, the J end by 8 bases, with 12 bases between. CDR3 length: 12 amino acids. The germline V gene encodes CDR1 LGHDT and CDR2 YNNKEL (reference sequence). Here the CDR3 reads CASGTTDEKLFF. The CDR3 region has the DNA TGTGCCAGCGGGACAACGGACGAAAAACTGTTTTTT.

This clonotype has only one observation. The genes are TRBV11-3 and TRBJ2-3, with TRBD1 as a possible D gene (6 bases). Trimming removed 5 bases from V and 9 bases from J, with 18 bases in between. CDR1 and CDR2 from the germline V gene are SGHNT and YENEEA. This CDR3 comprises 14 residues. The CDR3 region has the DNA TGTGCCAGCAGCCCCTCCAGGGGAATACGGACGCAGTATTTT. This codes for CASSPSRGIRTQYF.

The CDR3 sequence is CASSPSPSGATQETQYF. The CDR3 DNA is TGTGCCAGCAGTCCTTCCCCTAGCGGGGCAACCCAAGAGACCCAGTACTTC. The chain joins TRBV6-6 to TRBJ2-5, with TRBD2 identical over 9 bases. Per germline, CDR1 MNHNY and CDR2 SVGAGI (reference sequence). The V gene end was trimmed by 5 bases and the J gene end by 1 base; junction bases not matched to a gene: 11. This CDR3 contains 17 residues.

For this clonotype: The junction shows a germline mismatch at one end, possibly a read error. The chain joins TRBV4-2 to TRBJ2-1, with D unresolved. The CDR3 covers 13 residues. The germline V gene encodes CDR1 LGHNA and CDR2 YNFKEQ. CDR3 amino acids: CACSPGSAREQFF. As DNA, the CDR3 is TGTGCCTGCAGCCCCGGGTCAGCCAGGGAGCAGTTCTTC.

The chain uses TRBV7-3 and TRBJ2-5; 7 bases match TRBD1. Germline trimming cut 5 bases from V and 11 bases from J; bases unmatched to any gene: 14. The germline CDR1 and CDR2 sequences are SGHTA and FQGTGA. CDR3 size: 14 residues. The DNA of the CDR3 is TGTGCCAGCAGCCCAGAACAGGGGAAGAATGAGCAGTACTTC. As protein: CASSPEQGKNEQYF.

This clonotype was picked up a small number of times. This chain connects TRBV29-1 to TRBJ2-3, with no clear D. The CDR3 totals 12 residues. V lost 4 bases to trimming and J lost 9 bases, with 14 bases between them. Germline V gives CDR1 SQVTM, CDR2 ANQGSEA. The CDR3 DNA follows: TGCAGCGTTGCCGACCCCGATGGGACGCAGTATTTT. Translated: CSVADPDGTQYF.

The J gene is TRBJ2-7, the V gene TRBV14; D not resolved. The germline V and J ends were trimmed by 4 bases and 3 bases, with 13 bases remaining between them. Germline CDR1 and CDR2: SGHDN and FVKESK. CDR3 length equals 14 residues. The CDR3 loop reads CASSLGSEIYEQYF. CDR3 in DNA: TGTGCCAGCAGCCTAGGAAGTGAAATCTACGAGCAGTACTTC.

V usage is TRBV7-2 and J usage is TRBJ2-7; 7 bases match TRBD2. The CDR3 contains 16 residues. Germline V gene data show CDR1 as SGHTA and CDR2 as FQGNSA. V was clipped by 5 bases and J by 7 bases; unmatched bases: 17. The CDR3 DNA is TGTGCCAGCAGCCTAGGGAGTAGCGGGTTATACAATGAGCAGTACTTC. Translating it yields CASSLGSSGLYNEQYF. The full variable domain, its missing parts supplied by reference TRBV7-2 and TRBJ2-7, is GAGVSQSPSNKVTEKGKDVELRCDPISGHTALYWYRQSLGQGLEFLIYFQGNSAPDKSGLPSDRFSAERTGGSVSTLTIQRTQQEDSAVYLCASSLGSSGLYNEQYFGPGTRLTVT.

The chain is built from TRBV4-3 and TRBJ2-7, with TRBD2 matching over 8 bases. Trimming took 0 bases from V and 1 from J; bases not matched to a gene: 8. Germline-derived CDR1 and CDR2 are LGHNA and YSLEER. CDR3 length: 17 amino acids. CDR3 region: CASSQEWPSGQSYEQYF. The CDR3 nucleotides are TGCGCCAGCAGCCAAGAATGGCCTAGCGGGCAATCCTACGAGCAGTACTTC.

This clonotype was seen a few times. The gene calls are TRBV20-1 and TRBJ2-7; no clear D. The J call may be faulty, since TRBJ2-5 better matches the DNA end. The CDR3 extends over 13 amino acids. The germline CDR1 and CDR2 sequences are DFQATT and SNEGSKA (reference sequence). CDR3: CSASSPSPGTQYF. The CDR3 DNA follows: TGCAGTGCTAGCTCCCCCTCCCCGGGGACCCAGTACTTC.

The chain is built from TRBV27 and TRBJ2-5; 10 nucleotides align to TRBD1. The CDR3 covers 16 residues. Germline CDR1 reads MNHEY; CDR2 reads SMNVEV (reference sequence). V lost 4 bases and J lost 5; bases outside the gene matches: 10. CDR3 amino acids: CASSSLRTGGGETQYF. For the CDR3, the DNA is TGTGCCAGCAGTTCCCTTCGGACAGGGGGAGGCGAGACCCAGTACTTC.

This rearrangement joins TRBV5-1 to TRBJ2-7; D not certain. Trimming took off 0 bases at V and 5 bases at J, with 9 bases between the two ends. The length of the CDR3 is 13 residues. Looked up from germline, CDR1 is SGHRS and CDR2 is YFSETQ. The CDR3 DNA is TGCGCCAGCAGCTTGGCCCTAGTTGACGAGCAGTACTTC. As protein: CASSLALVDEQYF.

The chain couples TRBV9 to TRBJ1-1; possible D gene TRBD1, 6 bases. Germline CDR1 and CDR2: SGDLS and YYNGEE. Between the trimmed V and J ends, which lost 3 bases and 10 bases, there was a span of 16 bases. The length of the CDR3 is 13 residues. The DNA of the CDR3 is TGTGCCAGCAGCGGACACAGGGAAAGTGTAGCTTTCTTT. Translated, it gives CASSGHRESVAFF.

The sample holds one count of this clonotype. CDR3 protein: CASSEPRRQGRDEQYF. DNA of the CDR3: TGTGCCAGCAGTGAACCCAGGAGGCAGGGGAGGGACGAGCAGTACTTC. The rearrangement links TRBV6-1 to TRBJ2-7, with D possibly matching TRBD2 (7 bases). Germline CDR1 reads MNHNS; CDR2 reads SASEGT. The CDR3 totals 16 residues. The V and J ends lost 2 bases and 5 bases respectively, with 19 bases between them.

This chain connects TRBV10-3 to TRBJ1-1, with 7 bases aligning to TRBD1. This CDR3 is built from 15 residues. CDR1 and CDR2 (germline): ENHRY, SYGVKD. V was clipped by 3 bases and J by 5 bases; unmatched bases: 9. CDR3 loop: CAISDFGQDGTEAFF. The CDR3 nucleotides read TGTGCCATCAGTGACTTTGGACAGGACGGAACTGAAGCTTTCTTT.